This T cell receptor (beta chain) was identified in a study of blood T cell repertoires in COVID-19. Background on the study: The United States, Italy and Spain supplied acute and convalescent COVID-19 samples.

V was cut by 4 bases and J by 10 bases, with 15 bases left in between. The CDR3 runs 14 residues. The germline CDR1 and CDR2 sequences are SGHRS and YFSETQ. Participant ages covered about 18 to 100 years across about two dozen US areas. Clinical history as reported by participants underpinned cohort assignment. In the authors' methods: Reference gene primer amplification in the assay estimated nucleated cell counts. Data came from immunoSEQ multiplex PCR; TCRdb stores just in-frame clones and leaves some out. Clonal size and the V and J genes are those of that table, whereas D and trimming came from the DNA. Of approximately 290,000 clones listed, roughly 90% are singletons.

This sequence joins TRBV5-1 and TRBJ1-6; perhaps TRBD1 as D (5 bases). What was sequenced was PBMCs or T cells enriched from blood (not recorded which). The source of this sequence is a woman aged 30 to 39 who had recovered from COVID-19. The CDR3 protein is CASSPGGDGSPLHF. Written as DNA, the CDR3 is TGCGCCAGCAGCCCAGGAGGGGATGGGTCACCCCTCCACTTT.